These T cell receptor beta chains were read from a single sample in a study of blood T cell repertoires in COVID-19. Some clones are missing from TCRdb's copy, which holds only in-frame ones; the method was immunoSEQ multiplex PCR. The sample yields some 160,000 clones, roughly 80% seen once. Sequenced sample: PBMCs or T cells enriched from blood (not recorded which). The receptors derive from a woman aged 40 to 50 who had recovered from COVID-19. Each CDR3 is given with its conserved first and last residue. The order of the fields is J gene, V gene, clone size, D gene, CDR3 length, CDR3 DNA, CDR3 protein. The D gene is left open where the match is weak. Part of the rows lack a size; the others show once, few, many or a class for expanded clones.

J: TRBJ2-1
V: TRBV5-5
size: -
D: TRBD2
length: 16
DNA: TGTGCCAGCCGCGGGGGAGGGGCTAGCACTGAACATGAGCAGTTCTTC
CDR3: CASRGGGASTEHEQFF

J: TRBJ2-7
V: TRBV6-1
size: -
D: -
length: 14
DNA: TGTGCCAGCAGTGAAGTGATAGACTCCTACGAGCAGTACTTC
CDR3: CASSEVIDSYEQYF

J: TRBJ2-3
V: TRBV20-1
size: once
D: TRBD2
length: 17
DNA: TGCAGTGCTAGTCTCTCCACTAGCGGGGGGATCGCAGATACGCAGTATTTT
CDR3: CSASLSTSGGIADTQYF

J: TRBJ2-3
V: TRBV7-3
size: -
D: TRBD1
length: 15
DNA: TGTGCCAGCAGCTTAAGTGGGACAGCCACAGATACGCAGTATTTT
CDR3: CASSLSGTATDTQYF

J: TRBJ2-1
V: TRBV4-1
size: -
D: TRBD2
length: 17
DNA: TGCGCCAGCAGCCCCATGGGGACTAGCGGGAGGACAGATGAGCAGTTCTTC
CDR3: CASSPMGTSGRTDEQFF

J: TRBJ1-3
V: TRBV3-1/TRBV3-2
size: -
D: -
length: 15
DNA: TGTGCCAGCAGCGCTCAGGGTAACTCTGGAAACACCATATATTTT
CDR3: CASSAQGNSGNTIYF

J: TRBJ2-3
V: TRBV2
size: -
D: TRBD2
length: 15
DNA: TGTGCCATCTCCTCAAGGCGGGGGGGCACAGATACGCAGTATTTT
CDR3: CAISSRRGGTDTQYF

J: TRBJ1-1
V: TRBV30
size: -
D: -
length: 12
DNA: TGTGTCGCATCATCGGGGAGCACTGAAGCTTTCTTT
CDR3: CVASSGSTEAFF

J: TRBJ1-1
V: TRBV3-1/TRBV3-2
size: once
D: TRBD1
length: 15
DNA: TGTGCCAGCAGCCCGGGACAGATGGGGAACACTGAAGCTTTCTTT
CDR3: CASSPGQMGNTEAFF

J: TRBJ2-1
V: TRBV19
size: -
D: -
length: 12
DNA: TGTGCCAGTAGTATCGAGTACAATGAGCAGTTCTTC
CDR3: CASSIEYNEQFF

J: TRBJ2-2
V: TRBV9
size: once
D: -
length: 13
DNA: TGTGCCAGCAGGGACTACCACACCGGGGAGCTGTTTTTT
CDR3: CASRDYHTGELFF

J: TRBJ2-1
V: TRBV6-4
size: -
D: -
length: 14
DNA: TGTGCCAGCAGTGCGGGGGGCCAAAACAATGAGCAGTTCTTC
CDR3: CASSAGGQNNEQFF

J: TRBJ2-4
V: TRBV19
size: -
D: TRBD2
length: 14
DNA: TGTGCCAGTAGTATGTGGGAGGGCAAAAACATTCAGTACTTC
CDR3: CASSMWEGKNIQYF

J: TRBJ1-3
V: TRBV3-1/TRBV3-2
size: -
D: -
length: 16
DNA: TGTGCCAGCAGCCAAGATCGTGACAGGCCTGGAAACACCATATATTTT
CDR3: CASSQDRDRPGNTIYF